The TCR beta chain under discussion was sequenced for a study of blood T cells in healthy people across ages. Study outcomes and limitations: Age advanced and TCR beta diversity per million T cells fell, roughly linearly.

Combining a sample-barcoded 5' primer with a J-beta primer mix, a second PCR ran for roughly 6 to 12 cycles. Each cDNA molecule, via a template-switch adaptor with 12 random nucleotides, was tagged. TCRdb redid the calling of the 5' RACE reads with MiXCR, one entry per CDR3 protein. The table lists over 1.5 million distinct CDR3 sequences, about 50% of them singletons. Trimming at V came to 3 bases and at J to 5 bases, leaving 17 bases not matched to a gene. The CDR3 is 20 amino acids. In germline, CDR1 is KGHDR, CDR2 SFDVKD. Each donor's blood draw was around 9.2 milliliters of peripheral blood. Samples each yielded at least 5 micrograms of total RNA. As to this clonotype: Its antigen is unknown.

The sequencing sample was made of blood. The chain combines TRBV24-1 with TRBJ2-5; TRBD2 agrees at 13 bases. The sequence came from a woman aged 40 to 50 in good health. The CDR3 nucleotides are TGTGCCACCAGTGATCCCCGGACTAGCGGGGGAAATAACCTCCTGGAGACCCAGTACTTC. Its protein is CATSDPRTSGGNNLLETQYF.